This T cell receptor beta chain was recorded in a study of control samples from healthy donors and cancer patients. This clone was seen only once. TCRdb's copy holds only in-frame clones and misses some; the assay was immunoSEQ multiplex PCR. The profile covers roughly 27,000 clones, with approximately 90% appearing a single time and around an eighth taken by the ten largest. The clonotype was recovered from a man aged 45-60 years with lung cancer. Sequenced input: PBMCs.

The CDR3, as DNA: TGTGCCAGCAGCATGCAGGGGGCGGGGGGGCCCTTTACGCAGTATTTT. This sequence encodes CASSMQGAGGPFTQYF. The chain uses TRBV5-4 and TRBJ2-3; D possibly corresponds to TRBD2 (9 bases). V was clipped by 4 bases and J by 8 bases, with 23 bases between them. This CDR3 is built from 16 residues. The germline gives CDR1 SGHNT, CDR2 YYREEE (reference sequence).